This T cell receptor beta chain was identified during a study of blood T cell repertoires in COVID-19. As handled by the study authors: Reference gene primers were amplified, and this amplification served to estimate nucleated cell counts. Assay used: immunoSEQ multiplex PCR; TCRdb lists only in-frame clones, some missing. V and J calls plus clone size are reproduced from that table; the DNA served to infer D and trimming. There are under 200,000 clones in the sample; approximately 81% occur only once, and about 14% lies in the top ten. This CDR3 region has 16 residues. The germline gives CDR1 SGHRS, CDR2 YFSETQ. V was clipped by 0 bases and J by 4 bases, with 14 bases between them.

The source material was peripheral blood. The V call is TRBV5-1, the J call TRBJ1-3; D is ambiguous. The sequence was obtained from a woman aged 70-85 years with COVID-19, enrolled during active disease. CDR3 DNA sequence: TGCGCCAGCAGCTTGGATAGCCGGGGTCGAGGAAACACCATATATTTT. It codes for CASSLDSRGRGNTIYF.